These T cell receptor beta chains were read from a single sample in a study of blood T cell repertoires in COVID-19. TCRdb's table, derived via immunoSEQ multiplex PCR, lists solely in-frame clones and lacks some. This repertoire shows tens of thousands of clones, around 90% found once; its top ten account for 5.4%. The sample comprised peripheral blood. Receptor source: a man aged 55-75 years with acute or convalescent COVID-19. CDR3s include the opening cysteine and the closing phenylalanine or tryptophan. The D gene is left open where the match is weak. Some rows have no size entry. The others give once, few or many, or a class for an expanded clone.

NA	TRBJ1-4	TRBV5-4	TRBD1	TGTGCCAGCAGCACCCGACAGGGGGCGCTCCTCTCAACTAATGAAAAACTGTTTTTT	CASSTRQGALLSTNEKLFF
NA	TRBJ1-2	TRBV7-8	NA	TGTGCCAGCAGCCTCGGGGGACCCCGGGGATATGGCTACACCTTC	CASSLGGPRGYGYTF
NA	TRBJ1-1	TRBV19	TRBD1	TGTGCCAGTACCCCTCCCACAGGGGGCGTTGGCACTGAAGCTTTCTTT	CASTPPTGGVGTEAFF
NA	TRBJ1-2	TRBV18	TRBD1	TGTGCCAGCTCACCCGGGACAGGGGAGTATGGCTACACCTTC	CASSPGTGEYGYTF
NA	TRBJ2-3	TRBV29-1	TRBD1	TGCAGCGTCCAGGGACAGGGGAGGTCCACAGATACGCAGTATTTT	CSVQGQGRSTDTQYF
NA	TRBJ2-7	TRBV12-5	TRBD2	TGTGCTAGTGGTTTGGTGGGCGGGGGTTGGGGAGAGCAGTACTTC	CASGLVGGGWGEQYF
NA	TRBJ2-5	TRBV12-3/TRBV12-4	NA	TGTGCCAGCAGCTCGGAGGAGACCCAGTACTTC	CASSSEETQYF
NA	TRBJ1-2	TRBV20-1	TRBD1	TGCAGTGCTAGTAACAGGGGCTATGGCTACACCTTC	CSASNRGYGYTF
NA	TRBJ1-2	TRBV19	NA	TGTGCCAGTAGTTACAGGGAAGGTGGCTACACCTTC	CASSYREGGYTF
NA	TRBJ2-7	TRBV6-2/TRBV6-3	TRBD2	TGTGCCAGCAGTGGACTAGCGGTCTCCTACGAGCAGTACTTC	CASSGLAVSYEQYF
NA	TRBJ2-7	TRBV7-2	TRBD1	TGTGCCAGCAGCATCAATGCCGGGACAGGTGCCCACGAGCAGTACTTC	CASSINAGTGAHEQYF
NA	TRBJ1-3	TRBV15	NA	TGTGCCACCAGCAGGGCCCTCACCGGGGTGTACGGAAACACCATATATTTT	CATSRALTGVYGNTIYF
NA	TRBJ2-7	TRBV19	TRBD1	TGTGCCAGTAGGGGGACAGGGAGCTCCTACGAGCAGTACTTC	CASRGTGSSYEQYF
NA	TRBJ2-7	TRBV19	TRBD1	TGTGCCAGTAGTATAGGACAGGGAAGGGAGCAGTACTTC	CASSIGQGREQYF
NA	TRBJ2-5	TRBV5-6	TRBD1	TGTGCCAGCAGCTCAACAGGGGGACTAGAGACCCAGTACTTC	CASSSTGGLETQYF
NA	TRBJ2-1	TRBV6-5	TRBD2	TGTGCCAGCAGCCCGGGACTAGCGAACAATGAGCAGTTCTTC	CASSPGLANNEQFF
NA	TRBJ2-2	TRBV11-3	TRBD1	TGTGCCAGCAGCTCCGGAAGACAGGGGAGGTACACCGGGGAGCTGTTTTTT	CASSSGRQGRYTGELFF
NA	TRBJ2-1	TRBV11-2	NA	TGTGCCAGCAGCTTAGACAGGACATACAATGAGCAGTTCTTC	CASSLDRTYNEQFF
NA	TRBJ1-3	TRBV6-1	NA	TGTGCCAGCAGTGATGGGCCGAGCTCTGGAAACACCATATATTTT	CASSDGPSSGNTIYF
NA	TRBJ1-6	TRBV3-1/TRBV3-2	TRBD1	TGTGCCAGCAGCCAAGATCCAGGGGGAAGTTCACCCCTCCACTTT	CASSQDPGGSSPLHF
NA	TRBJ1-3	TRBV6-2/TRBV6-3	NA	TGTGCCAGCAGCCTTGACCGGAGCTCTGGAAACACCATATATTTT	CASSLDRSSGNTIYF
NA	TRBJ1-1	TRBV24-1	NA	TGTGCCACCAGGGGAGAATTGAACACTGAAGCTTTCTTT	CATRGELNTEAFF
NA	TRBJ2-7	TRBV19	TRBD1	TGTGCCAGTGCACGCGGGACAGGGGTCTACGAGCAGTACTTC	CASARGTGVYEQYF
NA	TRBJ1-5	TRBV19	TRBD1	TGTGCCAGTAAAGACGGGACAGGGAGCAATCAGCCCCAGCATTTT	CASKDGTGSNQPQHF
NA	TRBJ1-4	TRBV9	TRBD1	TGTGCCAGCAGCCGAGACAGGGGGGAAAAACTGTTTTTT	CASSRDRGEKLFF
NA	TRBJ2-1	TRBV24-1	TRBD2	TGTGCCACCAGTGATTTCCTAGGGACTAACTACAATGAGCAGTTCTTC	CATSDFLGTNYNEQFF
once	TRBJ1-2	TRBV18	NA	TGTGCCAGCTCACCTACAGGGAGAGGGGATGGCTACACCTTC	CASSPTGRGDGYTF
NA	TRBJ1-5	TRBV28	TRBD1	TGTGCCAGCCTTAACAGGGGGAATCAGCCCCAGCATTTT	CASLNRGNQPQHF
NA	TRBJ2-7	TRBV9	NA	TGTGCCAGCAGCGTAGGTCTAGCAGTCGAGCAGTACTTC	CASSVGLAVEQYF
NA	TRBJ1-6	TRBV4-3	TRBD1	TGCGCCAGCAGCCAGGGCACAGGGGACCTTAATTCACCCCTCCACTTT	CASSQGTGDLNSPLHF
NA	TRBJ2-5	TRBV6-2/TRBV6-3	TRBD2	TGTGCCAGCAGTCAGACTAGCGGGGGGAGAGAGACCCAGTACTTC	CASSQTSGGRETQYF
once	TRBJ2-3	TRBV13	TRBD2	TGTGCCAGCAGCCCCCAGGCCCTACAAGGGACTAGCGGAGATACGCAGTATTTT	CASSPQALQGTSGDTQYF
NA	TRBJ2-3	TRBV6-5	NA	TGTGCCAGCAGGGAGGGGGCTATCGATACGCAGTATTTT	CASREGAIDTQYF
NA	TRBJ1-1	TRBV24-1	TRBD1	TGTGCCACCAGGGGGACAGGGCAGAACACTGAAGCTTTCTTT	CATRGTGQNTEAFF
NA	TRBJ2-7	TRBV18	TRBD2	TGTGCCAGCTCATCGACGTGGGGGGGCGAGCAGTACTTC	CASSSTWGGEQYF
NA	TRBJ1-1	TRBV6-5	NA	TGTGCCAGCAGCCAAACTTATAACACTGAAGCTTTCTTT	CASSQTYNTEAFF
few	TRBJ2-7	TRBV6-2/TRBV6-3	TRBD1	TGTGCCAGCAGTTACGGACAGGGAACCTACGAGCAGTACTTC	CASSYGQGTYEQYF
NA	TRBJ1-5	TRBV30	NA	TGTGCCTGGAGTGCCCTGCGTGGGGGGGGCAATCAGCCCCAGCATTTT	CAWSALRGGGNQPQHF
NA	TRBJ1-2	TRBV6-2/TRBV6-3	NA	TGTGCCAGCAGCCGACAGTCCTATGGCTACACCTTC	CASSRQSYGYTF
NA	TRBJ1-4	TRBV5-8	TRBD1	TGTGCCAGCAGCCGTGGACAGGACTCAAACAATGAAAAACTGTTTTTT	CASSRGQDSNNEKLFF
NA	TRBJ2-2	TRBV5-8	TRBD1	TGTGCCAGCAGCTTGTTTCAGGGGGCTCTGAACACCGGGGAGCTGTTTTTT	CASSLFQGALNTGELFF
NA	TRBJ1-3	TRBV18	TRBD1	TGTGCCAGCTCACCCGCCCTGACAGGGGCTGGAAACACCATATATTTT	CASSPALTGAGNTIYF
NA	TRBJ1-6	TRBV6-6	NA	TGTGCCAGCAGTTACGTTGTCCCGGATAATTCACCCCTCCACTTT	CASSYVVPDNSPLHF
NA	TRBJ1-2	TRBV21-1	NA	TGTGCCAGCATCGAAGGACAGGGGGTTCTTGGCTACACCTTC	CASIEGQGVLGYTF
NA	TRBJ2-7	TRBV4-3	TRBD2	TGCGCCAGCAGCCAAGGCGGGGGGGCTTCCTACGAGCAGTACTTC	CASSQGGGASYEQYF
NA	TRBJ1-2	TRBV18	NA	TGTGCCAGCTCACCCGGCCAGGGATTTAACTATGGCTACACCTTC	CASSPGQGFNYGYTF
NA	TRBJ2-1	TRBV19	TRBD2	TGTGCCAGTAGTATTCTAGCGGGAGACTACAATGAGCAGTTCTTC	CASSILAGDYNEQFF
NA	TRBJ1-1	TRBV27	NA	TGTGCCAGCAGTTTATCGGGGAGGCTGACTGAAGCTTTCTTT	CASSLSGRLTEAFF
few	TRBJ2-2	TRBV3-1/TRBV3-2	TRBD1	TGTGCCAGCAGCCCCTGGCCTAGGACAGGGGGAACCGGGGAGCTGTTTTTT	CASSPWPRTGGTGELFF
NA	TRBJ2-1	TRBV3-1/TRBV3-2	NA	TGTGTCAGCAGCCAAGTCCGGGGTTTTGAGCAGTTCTTC	CVSSQVRGFEQFF
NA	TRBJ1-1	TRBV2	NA	TGTGCCAGCAGTTTCGGGGAGATGAACACTGAAGCTTTCTTT	CASSFGEMNTEAFF
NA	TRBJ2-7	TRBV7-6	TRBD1	TGTGCCAGCAGCTTAGTCGTCCAGGGACAGGGGTCCCACGAGCAGTACTTC	CASSLVVQGQGSHEQYF
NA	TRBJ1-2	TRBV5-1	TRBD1	TGCGCCAGCAGCACCACCCCCGGGACAGGGTATGGCTACACCTTC	CASSTTPGTGYGYTF
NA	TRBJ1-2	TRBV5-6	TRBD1	TGTGCCAGCAGCGCTGGACAGGGGTATGGCTACACCTTC	CASSAGQGYGYTF
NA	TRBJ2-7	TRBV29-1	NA	TGCAGCGTTGGACAGCAAAGCTCCTACGAGCAGTACTTC	CSVGQQSSYEQYF